Here is one TCR beta chain with its context. The assay was immunoSEQ multiplex PCR, and TCRdb's table has in-frame clones only and misses some. Of about 1 million clones listed, approximately 76% were seen once; the top ten hold roughly 1.4%. The data are from a study of shared clonotypes between healthy human individuals. The germline V and J ends were trimmed by 4 bases and 4 bases, with 14 bases remaining between them. CDR1 is SGHNT, CDR2 YYREEE, per germline (reference sequence). The CDR3 runs to 14 residues. Input material: memory CD4+ T cells sorted from blood. Subset indicated: CD45RA-negative fraction. The chain couples TRBV5-4 to TRBJ1-2; D is possibly TRBD1 (6 bases). This TCR derives from a man younger than 30 in good health. CDR3 amino acids: CASSRGGETYGYTF. CDR3 DNA: TGTGCCAGCAGCCGAGGGGGAGAAACCTATGGCTACACCTTC.